This T cell receptor (beta chain) was obtained from a study of patients and donors after allogeneic stem cell transplantation. TCRdb re-called the RT-PCR reads with MiXCR, one entry per CDR3 protein. The sample contains some 150,000 distinct CDR3 sequences, about two fifths of which appear only once. The source is a human donor who was either an allogeneic HSCT recipient or a stem cell or donor lymphocyte infusion donor (not recorded which). It is not recorded whose cells these are; they may come from a transplant donor. Sequenced: blood, either unsorted or a sorted T cell fraction (not recorded which).

CDR3 nucleotides: TGTGCCAGCAGTACCCCCGGGACAGGGAAACCCGGGGAGCTGTTTTTT. Its protein is CASSTPGTGKPGELFF. The gene calls are TRBV6-2 or TRBV6-3 and TRBJ2-2, with 9 bases fitting TRBD1. V dropped 5 bases and J dropped 6; count of bases not matched to a gene: 10. The V gene's germline CDR1 is MNHEY and CDR2 SVGEGT. The CDR3 spans 16 residues.